This T cell receptor beta chain comes out of a study of cytomegalovirus exposure and HLA in healthy donors. General observations from the study: Specificity for CMV antigens was confirmed in vitro for a few of the CMV-associated chains. Researchers left out some V segments, among them TRBV6-2 and TRBV6-3, as indistinguishable. Previously analyzed data showed that most TCR beta V segments were productive at a frequency of about 87% or about 30%.

V was trimmed by 2 bases and J by 4 bases, leaving 11 bases between them. The V gene's germline CDR1 is MNHEY and CDR2 SVGAGI. The CDR3 totals 14 residues. PCR amplification relied on 60 Vbeta primers (plus 13 Jbeta primers). Clones were sequenced by immunoSEQ multiplex PCR, and TCRdb holds only the in-frame ones, with some missing. The table has some 130,000 clones, approximately 78% seen once; the top ten hold approximately 2.9%. Comment on this clone: Its matching antigen is unknown.

The gene calls are TRBV6-5 and TRBJ1-1; D unresolved. The sequence was collected from a human donor in good health. The sequencing input was PBMCs. CDR3 DNA sequence: TGTGCCAGCAGTTACATGGCCCAGGCCACTGAAGCTTTCTTT. Translation gives CASSYMAQATEAFF.